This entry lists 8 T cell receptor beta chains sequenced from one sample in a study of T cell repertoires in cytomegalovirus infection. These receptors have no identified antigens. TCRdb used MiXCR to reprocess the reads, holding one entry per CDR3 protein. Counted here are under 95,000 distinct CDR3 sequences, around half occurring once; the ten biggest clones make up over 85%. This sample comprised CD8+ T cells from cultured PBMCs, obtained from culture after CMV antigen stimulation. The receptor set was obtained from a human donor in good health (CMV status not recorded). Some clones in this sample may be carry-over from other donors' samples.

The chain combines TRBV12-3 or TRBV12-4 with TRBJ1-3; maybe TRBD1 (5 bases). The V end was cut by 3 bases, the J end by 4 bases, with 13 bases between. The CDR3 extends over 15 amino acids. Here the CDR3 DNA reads TGTGCCAGCAGTTTTAGGGACCAGGACGGAAACACCATATATTTT. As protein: CASSFRDQDGNTIYF.

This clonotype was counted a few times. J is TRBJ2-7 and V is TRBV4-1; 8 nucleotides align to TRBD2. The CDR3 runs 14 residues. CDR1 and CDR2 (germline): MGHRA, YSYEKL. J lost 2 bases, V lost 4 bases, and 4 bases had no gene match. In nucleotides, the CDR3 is TGCGCCAGCAGCCGGGGACTAGGCACCTACGAGCAGTACTTC. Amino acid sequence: CASSRGLGTYEQYF.

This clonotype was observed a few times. CDR3 in amino acids: CASSSPGSGKSGNEQFF. CDR3 sequence (DNA): TGTGCCAGCAGCTCCCCTGGTAGCGGGAAATCAGGAAATGAGCAGTTCTTC. This chain links TRBV7-8 with TRBJ2-1; TRBD2 matches 8 bases. This CDR3 has 17 amino acids. The germline CDR1 and CDR2 sequences are SGHVS and FQNEAQ. Germline trimming cut 4 bases from V and 7 bases from J; bases unmatched to any gene: 15.

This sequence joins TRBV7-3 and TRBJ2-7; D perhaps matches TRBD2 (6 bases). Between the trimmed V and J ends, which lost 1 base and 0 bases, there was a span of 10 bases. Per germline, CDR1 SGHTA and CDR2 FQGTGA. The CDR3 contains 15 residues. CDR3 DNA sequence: TGTGCCAGCAGCTTAATTGGGGGGTCCTCCTACGAGCAGTACTTC. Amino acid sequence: CASSLIGGSSYEQYF.

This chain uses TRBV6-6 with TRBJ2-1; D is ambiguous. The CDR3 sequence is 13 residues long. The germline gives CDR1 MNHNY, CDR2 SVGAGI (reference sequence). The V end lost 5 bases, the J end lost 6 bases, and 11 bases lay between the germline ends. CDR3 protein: CASSMGFRNEQFF. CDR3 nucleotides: TGTGCCAGCAGTATGGGTTTCCGCAATGAGCAGTTCTTC.

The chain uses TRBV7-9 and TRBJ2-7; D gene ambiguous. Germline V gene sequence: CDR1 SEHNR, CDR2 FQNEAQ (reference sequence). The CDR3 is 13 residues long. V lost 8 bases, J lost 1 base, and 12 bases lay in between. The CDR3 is CASLGRGSYEQYF. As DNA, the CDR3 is TGTGCCAGCCTAGGGCGTGGATCCTACGAGCAGTACTTC.

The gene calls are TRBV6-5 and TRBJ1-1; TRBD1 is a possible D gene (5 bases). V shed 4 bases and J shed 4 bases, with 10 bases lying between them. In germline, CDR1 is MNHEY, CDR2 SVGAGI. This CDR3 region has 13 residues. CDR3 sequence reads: CASSSRGSTEAFF. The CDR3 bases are TGTGCCAGCAGTTCCCGGGGGAGCACTGAAGCTTTCTTT.

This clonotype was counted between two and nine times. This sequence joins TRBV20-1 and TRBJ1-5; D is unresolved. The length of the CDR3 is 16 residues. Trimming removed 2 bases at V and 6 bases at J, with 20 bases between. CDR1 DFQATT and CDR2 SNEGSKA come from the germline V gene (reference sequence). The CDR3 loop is CSARSRASWVFQPQHF. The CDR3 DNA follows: TGCAGTGCTAGATCCCGGGCCTCGTGGGTGTTTCAGCCCCAGCATTTT.